Reported below is one T cell receptor (beta chain). In the source study's methods: It was from reference gene primer amplification that nucleated cell counts were estimated. Using immunoSEQ multiplex PCR, the repertoire was profiled, and TCRdb retains in-frame clones only, with some absent. V, J and clone size derive from that table, while D and trimming were established from the DNA sequence. The table has 300,000 to 500,000 clones, approximately 91% seen once. The data were taken from a study of blood T cell repertoires in COVID-19. As for the study in general: The origin of the acute and convalescent COVID-19 samples was the United States, Italy and Spain. Sources were T cells, B-cell-depleted T cells, or PBMCs; the material itself was cDNA or gDNA.

The germline V and J ends were trimmed by 6 bases and 4 bases, with 13 bases remaining between them. Looked up from germline, CDR1 is SQVTM and CDR2 is ANQGSEA. The CDR3 has 12 residues. The study assigned cohorts using participant-reported clinical history. Sequenced sample: PBMCs or T cells enriched from blood (not recorded which). This TCR derives from a woman between 35 and 50 years old with acute COVID-19. The V call is TRBV29-1, the J call TRBJ2-7, with D possibly TRBD2 on 5 matching bases. The CDR3 nucleotides are TGCAGCGTCGAGTCGGGGTCGTACGAGCAGTACTTC. Protein product: CSVESGSYEQYF.